The rows below give T cell receptor beta chains drawn from one sample of a study of T cells in Graves' hyperthyroidism and ophthalmopathy. A single record per CDR3 protein comes from TCRdb applying MiXCR to the multiplex PCR reads. The sample lists 560,000 or so distinct CDR3 sequences, around 45% seen once, with approximately 8.2% in the top ten. The sequenced material came from peripheral blood or thyroid tissue (not recorded which). The receptors were gathered from a woman aged 18 to 35 with Graves' hyperthyroidism. CDR3s include the opening cysteine and the closing phenylalanine or tryptophan. Fields, in order: CDR3 protein, CDR3 DNA, CDR3 length, V gene, J gene, clone size, D gene. D genes are given only for firm matches. Rows may omit the clone size; those that give it use once, few, many or a size class.

CDR3aa: CALPGWDTEAFF; CDR3nt: TGTGCCCTACCGGGGTGGGACACTGAAGCTTTCTTT; len: 12; v_gene: TRBV2; j_gene: TRBJ1-1; abundance: .; d_gene: .
CDR3aa: CASSKGLSNQPQHF; CDR3nt: TGTGCCAGCAGTAAAGGCCTAAGCAATCAGCCCCAGCATTTT; len: 14; v_gene: TRBV12-3/TRBV12-4; j_gene: TRBJ1-5; abundance: .; d_gene: .
CDR3aa: CASSMDPTTEAFF; CDR3nt: TGTGCCAGTAGTATGGACCCTACCACTGAAGCTTTCTTT; len: 13; v_gene: TRBV19; j_gene: TRBJ1-1; abundance: .; d_gene: .
CDR3aa: CASSTTYRGPGNTIYF; CDR3nt: TGTGCCAGCAGCACCACATACAGGGGCCCTGGAAACACCATATATTTT; len: 16; v_gene: TRBV7-9; j_gene: TRBJ1-3; abundance: .; d_gene: TRBD1
CDR3aa: CASSQGVTYEQYF; CDR3nt: TGTGCCAGCAGCCAAGGTGTCACCTACGAGCAGTACTTC; len: 13; v_gene: TRBV7-2; j_gene: TRBJ2-7; abundance: once; d_gene: .
CDR3aa: CSVWAGRNQPQHF; CDR3nt: TGCAGTGTTTGGGCCGGTCGGAATCAGCCCCAGCATTTT; len: 13; v_gene: TRBV20-1; j_gene: TRBJ1-5; abundance: .; d_gene: .
CDR3aa: CAISESRQSNGYTF; CDR3nt: TGTGCCATCAGTGAAAGTCGGCAGTCCAATGGCTACACCTTC; len: 14; v_gene: TRBV10-3; j_gene: TRBJ1-2; abundance: many; d_gene: .
CDR3aa: CASSSRVLNTEAFF; CDR3nt: TGTGCCAGCAGTTCCAGGGTTCTGAACACTGAAGCTTTCTTT; len: 14; v_gene: TRBV6-5; j_gene: TRBJ1-1; abundance: .; d_gene: .
CDR3aa: CASSLQFLYEQYF; CDR3nt: TGTGCCAGCAGCCTCCAATTCCTTTACGAGCAGTACTTC; len: 13; v_gene: TRBV12-3/TRBV12-4; j_gene: TRBJ2-7; abundance: .; d_gene: .
CDR3aa: CASRRAGGVGNSPLHF; CDR3nt: TGTGCCAGCAGGCGGGCAGGCGGTGTAGGAAATTCACCCCTCCACTTT; len: 16; v_gene: TRBV2; j_gene: TRBJ1-6; abundance: many; d_gene: .
CDR3aa: CASSARDPGLNTIYF; CDR3nt: TGTGCCAGCAGTGCTAGAGATCCAGGGCTAAACACCATATATTTT; len: 15; v_gene: TRBV25-1; j_gene: TRBJ1-3; abundance: .; d_gene: .
CDR3aa: CSVGGGESYEQYF; CDR3nt: TGCAGCGTAGGCGGAGGGGAGTCCTACGAGCAGTACTTC; len: 13; v_gene: TRBV29-1; j_gene: TRBJ2-7; abundance: .; d_gene: .
CDR3aa: CASSRTGTSPLHF; CDR3nt: TGTGCCAGCTCTCGGACAGGGACATCACCCCTCCACTTT; len: 13; v_gene: TRBV11-2; j_gene: TRBJ1-6; abundance: .; d_gene: TRBD1
CDR3aa: CASSHPGGRVAYEQYF; CDR3nt: TGCGCCAGCAGCCACCCCGGGGGGCGGGTCGCCTACGAGCAGTACTTC; len: 16; v_gene: TRBV19; j_gene: TRBJ2-7; abundance: .; d_gene: .
CDR3aa: CSARGPRDRVRLGYTF; CDR3nt: TGCAGTGCTAGAGGACCTAGGGACAGGGTGCGTTTAGGCTACACCTTC; len: 16; v_gene: TRBV20-1; j_gene: TRBJ1-2; abundance: .; d_gene: TRBD1
CDR3aa: CASSLVGQGAKTQYF; CDR3nt: TGTGCCAGCAGCTTGGTTGGGCAGGGGGCAAAGACCCAGTACTTC; len: 15; v_gene: TRBV7-3; j_gene: TRBJ2-5; abundance: .; d_gene: TRBD1
CDR3aa: CATSDLPSRGSETQYF; CDR3nt: TGTGCCACCAGTGATTTACCCTCCCGCGGGAGCGAGACCCAGTACTTC; len: 16; v_gene: TRBV24-1; j_gene: TRBJ2-5; abundance: .; d_gene: TRBD2
CDR3aa: CASSGTSGGTYEQYF; CDR3nt: TGTGCCAGCAGTGGGACTAGCGGGGGGACCTACGAGCAGTACTTC; len: 15; v_gene: TRBV12-3/TRBV12-4; j_gene: TRBJ2-7; abundance: .; d_gene: TRBD2
CDR3aa: CASSVHFDNYEQYF; CDR3nt: TGTGCCAGCAGCGTTCACTTTGACAACTACGAGCAGTACTTC; len: 14; v_gene: TRBV9; j_gene: TRBJ2-7; abundance: .; d_gene: .
CDR3aa: CASSFGGVGANVLTF; CDR3nt: TGTGCCAGCAGCTTCGGTGGGGTTGGGGCCAACGTCCTGACTTTC; len: 15; v_gene: TRBV5-1; j_gene: TRBJ2-6; abundance: few; d_gene: .
CDR3aa: CASTTGLAQPQHF; CDR3nt: TGTGCCAGCACAACAGGACTGGCTCAGCCCCAGCATTTT; len: 13; v_gene: TRBV2; j_gene: TRBJ1-5; abundance: .; d_gene: .
CDR3aa: CASSLVQGLEQYF; CDR3nt: TGTGCCAGCAGCTTAGTTCAAGGGCTCGAGCAGTACTTC; len: 13; v_gene: TRBV7-7; j_gene: TRBJ2-7; abundance: many; d_gene: .
CDR3aa: CASSLIEFPYEQYF; CDR3nt: TGTGCCAGCAGTTTAATCGAGTTTCCCTATGAGCAGTACTTC; len: 14; v_gene: TRBV2; j_gene: TRBJ2-7; abundance: .; d_gene: .
CDR3aa: CATSDFEGQRGYTF; CDR3nt: TGTGCCACCAGTGATTTCGAGGGACAAAGGGGCTACACCTTC; len: 14; v_gene: TRBV24-1; j_gene: TRBJ1-2; abundance: many; d_gene: .
CDR3aa: CASSGDRGKSYGYTF; CDR3nt: TGTGCCAGCAGCGGAGACAGGGGAAAAAGCTATGGCTACACCTTC; len: 15; v_gene: TRBV7-9; j_gene: TRBJ1-2; abundance: few; d_gene: TRBD1
CDR3aa: CASSPDRVETNEKLFF; CDR3nt: TGTGCCAGCAGCCCGGACAGGGTGGAAACTAATGAAAAACTGTTTTTT; len: 16; v_gene: TRBV14; j_gene: TRBJ1-4; abundance: few; d_gene: TRBD1
CDR3aa: CASSMQGRIGYTF; CDR3nt: TGTGCCAGTAGTATGCAGGGGCGCATTGGCTACACCTTC; len: 13; v_gene: TRBV19; j_gene: TRBJ1-2; abundance: few; d_gene: .
CDR3aa: CSARDWDTAKHLHF; CDR3nt: TGCAGTGCTAGAGATTGGGACACCGCAAAGCACCTCCACTTT; len: 14; v_gene: TRBV20-1; j_gene: TRBJ1-6; abundance: few; d_gene: .
CDR3aa: CSVDGTGGGYGYTF; CDR3nt: TGCAGCGTTGACGGGACAGGGGGTGGCTATGGCTACACCTTC; len: 14; v_gene: TRBV29-1; j_gene: TRBJ1-2; abundance: .; d_gene: TRBD1
CDR3aa: CASSQDRERGSYEQYF; CDR3nt: TGTGCCAGCAGCCAAGATCGGGAACGGGGCTCCTACGAGCAGTACTTC; len: 16; v_gene: TRBV10-2; j_gene: TRBJ2-7; abundance: .; d_gene: .
CDR3aa: CASSRGIEQNNYGYTF; CDR3nt: TGTGCCAGCAGTAGGGGGATCGAACAGAATAACTATGGCTACACCTTC; len: 16; v_gene: TRBV12-3/TRBV12-4; j_gene: TRBJ1-2; abundance: .; d_gene: .
CDR3aa: CATTGNSDGYTF; CDR3nt: TGTGCCACCACAGGTAACTCGGATGGCTACACCTTC; len: 12; v_gene: TRBV10-3; j_gene: TRBJ1-2; abundance: many; d_gene: .
CDR3aa: CAISEGQGALF; CDR3nt: TGTGCCATCAGTGAGGGGCAGGGGGCTCTTTTT; len: 11; v_gene: TRBV10-3; j_gene: TRBJ1-4; abundance: .; d_gene: TRBD1
CDR3aa: CSAPTGQRDTIYF; CDR3nt: TGCAGTGCGCCGACAGGGCAGCGGGACACCATATATTTT; len: 13; v_gene: TRBV20-1; j_gene: TRBJ1-3; abundance: .; d_gene: TRBD1
CDR3aa: CASSLFPRVTRSYTGELFF; CDR3nt: TGTGCCAGCAGCTTATTCCCACGGGTGACAAGGTCCTACACCGGGGAGCTGTTTTTT; len: 19; v_gene: TRBV11-1; j_gene: TRBJ2-2; abundance: once; d_gene: .
CDR3aa: CVSSLGTRSYEQYF; CDR3nt: TGTGTCAGCAGCTTGGGTACCAGATCCTACGAGCAGTACTTC; len: 14; v_gene: TRBV7-9; j_gene: TRBJ2-7; abundance: .; d_gene: .
CDR3aa: CSVSGQSTNEKLFF; CDR3nt: TGCAGCGTGAGTGGGCAGTCAACTAATGAAAAACTGTTTTTT; len: 14; v_gene: TRBV29-1; j_gene: TRBJ1-4; abundance: .; d_gene: .
CDR3aa: CASRKREASYEQYF; CDR3nt: TGTGCCAGCAGGAAGCGGGAGGCTTCCTACGAGCAGTACTTC; len: 14; v_gene: TRBV7-8; j_gene: TRBJ2-7; abundance: few; d_gene: TRBD2
CDR3aa: CAARRETFSYEQYF; CDR3nt: TGTGCCGCTCGCCGGGAGACCTTCTCCTACGAGCAGTACTTC; len: 14; v_gene: TRBV10-3; j_gene: TRBJ2-7; abundance: .; d_gene: .
CDR3aa: CSVLDRGGLETQYF; CDR3nt: TGCAGCGTTCTGGACAGGGGAGGGCTCGAGACCCAGTACTTC; len: 14; v_gene: TRBV29-1; j_gene: TRBJ2-5; abundance: .; d_gene: TRBD1
CDR3aa: CASSLDGQRGYTF; CDR3nt: TGTGCCAGCAGCTTAGACGGACAGAGGGGCTACACCTTC; len: 13; v_gene: TRBV7-9; j_gene: TRBJ1-2; abundance: many; d_gene: .
CDR3aa: CASSIVGGLDTEAFF; CDR3nt: TGTGCCAGTAGTATAGTCGGGGGTCTGGACACTGAAGCTTTCTTT; len: 15; v_gene: TRBV19; j_gene: TRBJ1-1; abundance: .; d_gene: .
CDR3aa: CASSLEGTANTGELFF; CDR3nt: TGTGCCAGCAGCTTAGAGGGGACGGCGAACACCGGGGAGCTGTTTTTT; len: 16; v_gene: TRBV7-9; j_gene: TRBJ2-2; abundance: .; d_gene: .
CDR3aa: CASSDNLNEKLFF; CDR3nt: TGTGCCAGCAGTGACAACTTGAATGAAAAACTGTTTTTT; len: 13; v_gene: TRBV25-1; j_gene: TRBJ1-4; abundance: many; d_gene: .
CDR3aa: CATSRGRGTGTSYEQYF; CDR3nt: TGTGCCACCAGCAGAGGTCGGGGGACAGGGACTTCCTACGAGCAGTACTTC; len: 17; v_gene: TRBV15; j_gene: TRBJ2-7; abundance: many; d_gene: TRBD1
CDR3aa: CASSRSRPATNEKLFF; CDR3nt: TGTGCCAGTAGTCGTAGCAGGCCCGCAACTAATGAAAAACTGTTTTTT; len: 16; v_gene: TRBV19; j_gene: TRBJ1-4; abundance: .; d_gene: .